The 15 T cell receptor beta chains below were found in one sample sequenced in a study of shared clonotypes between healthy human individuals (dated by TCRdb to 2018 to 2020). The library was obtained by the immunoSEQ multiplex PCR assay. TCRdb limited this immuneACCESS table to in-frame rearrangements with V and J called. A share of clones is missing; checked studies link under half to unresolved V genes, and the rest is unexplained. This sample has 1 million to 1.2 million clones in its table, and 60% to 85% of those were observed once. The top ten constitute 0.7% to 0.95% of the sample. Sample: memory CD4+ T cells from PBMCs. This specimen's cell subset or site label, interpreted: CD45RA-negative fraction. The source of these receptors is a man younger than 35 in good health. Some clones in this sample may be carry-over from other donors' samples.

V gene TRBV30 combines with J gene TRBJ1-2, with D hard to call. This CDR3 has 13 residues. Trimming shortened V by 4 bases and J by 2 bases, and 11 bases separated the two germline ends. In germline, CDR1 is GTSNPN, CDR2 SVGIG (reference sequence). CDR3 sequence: CAWKSGSNYGYTF. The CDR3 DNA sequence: TGTGCCTGGAAGAGTGGGTCCAACTATGGCTACACCTTC.

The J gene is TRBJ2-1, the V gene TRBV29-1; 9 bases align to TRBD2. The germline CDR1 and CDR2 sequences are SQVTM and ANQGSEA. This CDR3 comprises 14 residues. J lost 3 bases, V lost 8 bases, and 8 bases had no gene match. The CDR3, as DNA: TGCAGCCTTGCGGGGACTAGCAGCTACAATGAGCAGTTCTTC. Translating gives CSLAGTSSYNEQFF.

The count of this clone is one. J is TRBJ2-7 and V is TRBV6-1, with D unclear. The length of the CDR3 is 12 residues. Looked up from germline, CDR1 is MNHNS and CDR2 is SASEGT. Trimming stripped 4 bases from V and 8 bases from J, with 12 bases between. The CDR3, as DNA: TGTGCCAGCAGTGGCCAGCTGTTGAAGCAGTACTTC. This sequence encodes CASSGQLLKQYF.

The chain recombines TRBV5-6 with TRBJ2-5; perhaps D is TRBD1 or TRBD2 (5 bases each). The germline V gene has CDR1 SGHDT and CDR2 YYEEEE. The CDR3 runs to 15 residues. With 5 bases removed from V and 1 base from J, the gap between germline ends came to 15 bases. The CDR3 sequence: CASRRWGRGQETQYF. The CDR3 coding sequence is TGTGCCAGCAGACGGTGGGGGAGAGGCCAAGAGACCCAGTACTTC.

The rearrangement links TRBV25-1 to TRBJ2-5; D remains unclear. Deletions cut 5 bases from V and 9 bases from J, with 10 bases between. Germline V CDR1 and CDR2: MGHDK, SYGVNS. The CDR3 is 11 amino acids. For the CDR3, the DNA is TGTGCCAGCAGTTATATGGGCCCCCAGTACTTC. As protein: CASSYMGPQYF.

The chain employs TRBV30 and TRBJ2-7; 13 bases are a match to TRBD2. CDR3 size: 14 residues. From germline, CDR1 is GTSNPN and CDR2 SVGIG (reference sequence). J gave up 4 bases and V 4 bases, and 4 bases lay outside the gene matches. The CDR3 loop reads CAWKGTSGTYEQYF. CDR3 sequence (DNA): TGTGCCTGGAAAGGGACTAGCGGGACTTACGAGCAGTACTTC.

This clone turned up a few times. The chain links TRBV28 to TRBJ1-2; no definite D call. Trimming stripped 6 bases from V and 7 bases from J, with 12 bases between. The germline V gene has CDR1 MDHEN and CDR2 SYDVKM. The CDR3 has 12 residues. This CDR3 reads CASRRQWGGYTF. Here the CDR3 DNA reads TGTGCCAGCAGGAGGCAGTGGGGTGGCTACACCTTC.

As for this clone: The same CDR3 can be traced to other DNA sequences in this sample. The CDR3: CASSSTGRLAGGGHEQYF. The CDR3 coding sequence is TGTGCCAGCAGCTCGACCGGGAGACTAGCGGGAGGGGGCCACGAGCAGTACTTC. The chain is built from TRBV13 and TRBJ2-7; 14 bases map to TRBD2. Germline CDR1 PRHDT, CDR2 FYEKMQ (reference sequence). Germline trimming cut 4 bases from V and 5 bases from J; bases unmatched to any gene: 13. This CDR3 comprises 18 residues.

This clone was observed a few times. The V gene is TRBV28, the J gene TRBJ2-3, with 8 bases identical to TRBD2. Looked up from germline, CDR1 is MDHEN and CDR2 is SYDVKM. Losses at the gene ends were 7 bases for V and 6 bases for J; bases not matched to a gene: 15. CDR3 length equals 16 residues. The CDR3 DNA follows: TGTGCCAGCAAAAACTCGGGGGGGGTCCAGTGGGATACGCAGTATTTT. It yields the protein CASKNSGGVQWDTQYF.

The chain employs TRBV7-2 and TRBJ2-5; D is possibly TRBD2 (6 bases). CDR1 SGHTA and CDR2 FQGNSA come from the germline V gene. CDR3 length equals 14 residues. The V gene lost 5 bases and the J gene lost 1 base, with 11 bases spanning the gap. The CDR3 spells CASSPAGRQETQYF. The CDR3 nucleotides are TGTGCCAGCAGCCCGGCGGGGCGCCAAGAGACCCAGTACTTC.

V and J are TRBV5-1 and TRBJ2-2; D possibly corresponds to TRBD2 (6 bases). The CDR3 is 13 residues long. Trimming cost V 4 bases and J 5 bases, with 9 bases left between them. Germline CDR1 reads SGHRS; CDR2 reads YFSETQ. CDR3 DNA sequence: TGCGCCAGCAGCCTACTAGCTACCGGGGAGCTGTTTTTT. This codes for CASSLLATGELFF.

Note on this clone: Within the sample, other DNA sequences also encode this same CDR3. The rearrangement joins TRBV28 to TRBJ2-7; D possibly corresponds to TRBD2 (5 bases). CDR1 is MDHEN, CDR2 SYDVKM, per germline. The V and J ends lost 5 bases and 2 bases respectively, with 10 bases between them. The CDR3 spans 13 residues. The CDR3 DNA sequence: TGTGCCAGCAGTAGCGGCTCGACCTACGAGCAGTACTTC. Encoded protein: CASSSGSTYEQYF.

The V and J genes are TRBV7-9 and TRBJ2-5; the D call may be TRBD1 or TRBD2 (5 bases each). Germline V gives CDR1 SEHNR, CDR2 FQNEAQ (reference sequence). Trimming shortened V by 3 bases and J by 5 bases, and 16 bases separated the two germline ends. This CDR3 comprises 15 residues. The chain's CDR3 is CASSFYPGARETQYF. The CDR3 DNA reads TGTGCCAGCAGCTTTTACCCCGGGGCAAGGGAGACCCAGTACTTC.

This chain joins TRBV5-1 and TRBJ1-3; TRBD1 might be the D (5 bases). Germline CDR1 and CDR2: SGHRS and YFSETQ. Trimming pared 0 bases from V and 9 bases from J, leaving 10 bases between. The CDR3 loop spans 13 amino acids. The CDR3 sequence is CASSLADRSTIYF. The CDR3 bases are TGCGCCAGCAGCTTGGCCGACAGAAGCACCATATATTTT.

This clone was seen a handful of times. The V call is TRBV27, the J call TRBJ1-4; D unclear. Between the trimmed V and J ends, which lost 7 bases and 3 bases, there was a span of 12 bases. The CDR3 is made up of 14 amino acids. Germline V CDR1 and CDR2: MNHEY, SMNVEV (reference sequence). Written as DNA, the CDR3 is TGTGCCAGCAAACAGTCGGTGGCTAATGAAAAACTGTTTTTT. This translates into CASKQSVANEKLFF.